Sequencing of this T cell receptor (beta chain) was carried out in a study of shared clonotypes between healthy human individuals (dated by TCRdb to the early 2020s). Background on the whole study: The cohort comprised a couple of women and a few men aged 18 to 49 years. Per donor, three plates each were used for CD4 naive and CD4 memory, two for CD8 naive, and one for CD8 memory. Leukapheresis yielded between about 0.9 and 9.5 billion PBMCs per donor. To estimate repertoire size and how much clonotype sharing occurs between individuals, the study deeply sequenced the blood TCR repertoires of roughly 5 healthy adults. Libraries were prepared and TCR repertoires were sequenced by different laboratories using diverse techniques, in order to increase sequencing depth and limit assay-specific biases.

Points the paper makes about the study in general: Pairwise subsampling indicated that sequencing depth was expected to affect the degree of clonotype sharing among donors. Larger estimated clonotype richness was generally found for naive subsets than for memory subsets. When several donors were compared, the shared fraction of clonotypes was approximately 5% for naive CD4, less than 4% for naive CD8, 2.3% for memory CD4, and approximately 0.4% for memory CD8. The small number of donors limited the genetic and exposure-history diversity represented. Compared with non-shared clonotypes, clonotypes shared by all four sorted-subset donors had higher generation probabilities. Sampling was restricted to blood, and TCR repertoires in tissues likely differ from the TCR repertoires found in blood. Incomplete sequencing was indicated by rarefaction of sorted-subset datasets, despite the large sequencing depth.

Notes on this clone: Its binding antigen is unknown. No base quality values were provided; no much bigger clone lies one nucleotide off.

Healthy HIV-negative adults with no recently reported acute infections or vaccinations were included as donors. All donors were Caucasian adults living in Nashville, Tennessee, USA. CD4+ T cells were enriched by magnetic negative selection; naive cells were then positively selected on CD45RA, and the negative fraction formed the memory subset. Blood was collected by leukapheresis, and PBMCs were isolated by Ficoll-Histopaque density gradient centrifugation and then cryopreserved in liquid nitrogen vapor phase. Analytical flow cytometry was used to check the purity and quantity of each magnetically sorted T cell population. Genomic DNA was isolated from every sorted fraction and measured by UV absorbance on a Nanodrop 2000c. A distance of 17 bases separates the germline ends of V and J, which lose 1 base and 8 bases respectively. The CDR3, from cysteine to phenylalanine, totals 15 residues. Only the CDR3 DNA stays, 45 bases, in frame from base 1. The germline V gene (reference sequence) gives CDR1 as PRHDT and CDR2 as FYEKMQ.

Using the deep immunoSEQ assay, multiplex PCR amplified TCR CDR3 regions from genomic DNA. Extracted genomic DNA from each cell subset was spread evenly across all wells of several immunoSEQ 96-well plates, with each plate serving as a replicate. Each replicate PCR for sorted subsets received around 200 ng genomic DNA, equal to roughly 30,000 T cell genomes. Purified libraries were measured with a Qubit 3.0 fluorometer, size-checked on a Bioanalyzer 2100, and measured again with the KAPA Library Quantification kit. Each immunoSEQ 96-well plate was sequenced on its own single-read 150-cycle Illumina NextSeq 550 flow cell. As for the original processing: Because only junctional sequences without quality scores were contained in the immunoSEQ output, filtering matching that applied to full-length reads could not be performed. Sequences were annotated with PyIR, a Python wrapper for IgBLAST v1.9, using IMGT germline references to assign V/J genes and CDR3. Reads were filtered out if the reads had weak V/J assignments (E-value above 1e-6), no CDR3, stop codons, out-of-frame junctions, or ambiguous translated residues. A V3J clonotype was defined by an identical inferred V gene, J gene, and CDR3 amino acid sequence. The percentage overlap between two repertoires was calculated by dividing the number of shared unique clonotypes by the size of the smaller repertoire. Repertoire richness was assessed with RTK rarefaction, the Chao1 estimator, and Recon v2.1 estimates of unobserved clonotypes. Generation probabilities for all TCRbeta clonotypes obtained by the gDNA method from a handful of donors were computed using OLGA. The table comes from immuneACCESS by way of TCRdb, which keeps in-frame sequences with V and J called. Part of the clones is missing from these tables; in studies checked, under half for an unresolved V gene and the rest for unknown reasons. The V and J calls and the clone size are those of that table, but D and trimming were determined from the DNA. For this sample the table gives about 2.4 million clones, of which 93% were detected only once. The ten largest clones capture approximately 0.37% of the sample.

The TCR comes from a man between 18 and 35 years old in good health. Some clones in this sample may be carry-over from other donors' samples. Source material: naive CD4+ T cells from PBMCs. Per the publication, the cell subset or site label means: CD45RA+ positively selected. The rearranged segments are TRBV13 and TRBJ1-2, and TRBD1 may be the D gene, going by 5 matching bases. The sequenced DNA is TGTGCCAGCAGCTTAGAGGGGTGGGTAAGAGGAGGCTACACCTTC. This yields the protein CASSLEGWVRGGYTF.